Listed below are T cell receptor beta chains from one sample, sequenced in a study of cytomegalovirus exposure and HLA in healthy donors. TCRdb's copy holds only in-frame clones and misses some; the assay was immunoSEQ multiplex PCR. The data hold 150,000 to 200,000 clones, with roughly 74% observed a single time. The sample was PBMCs. The source of these receptors is a young woman in good health and CMV-seropositive. Both conserved end residues are part of each CDR3. The order of the fields is clone size, J gene, V gene, D gene, CDR3 DNA, CDR3 protein. The D gene is left open where the match is weak. For some rows the clone size is stated as once, few or many, or as a class when expanded; others skip it.

>.|TRBJ1-1|TRBV9|.
TGTGCCAGCAGCGCCAGGGGAGGGGAGGACACTGAAGCTTTCTTT
CASSARGGEDTEAFF
>.|TRBJ2-5|TRBV5-4|TRBD2
TGTGCCAGCAGCTTGTCTAGCGGGGGGGAAGAGACCCAGTACTTC
CASSLSSGGEETQYF
>.|TRBJ1-2|TRBV27|.
TGTGCCAGCAGTACGAGGGCCAACTATGGCTACACCTTC
CASSTRANYGYTF
>.|TRBJ2-7|TRBV5-4|.
TGTGCCAGCAGCTTGGTACTTTCGAACGAGCAGTACTTC
CASSLVLSNEQYF
>.|TRBJ1-4|TRBV19|.
TGTGCCAGTAGTATCCGGACAGTGAATAATGAAAAACTGTTTTTT
CASSIRTVNNEKLFF
>.|TRBJ1-6|TRBV5-1|.
TGCGCCAGCAGCTCGACAGGAGGTTCACCCCTCCACTTT
CASSSTGGSPLHF
>.|TRBJ1-4|TRBV6-1|.
TGTGCCAGCAGTGAAAGCGGACACAGGGAATCCAACAGCTTGTTTTTT
CASSESGHRESNSLFF
>.|TRBJ2-1|TRBV6-6|TRBD2
TGTGCCAGCAGAAGACTAGCGGGAGATTATGACAATGAGCAGTTCTTC
CASRRLAGDYDNEQFF
>.|TRBJ2-1|TRBV18|.
TGTGCCAGCTCATCCACCGGTAACAGGGACCAGTTCTTC
CASSSTGNRDQFF
>.|TRBJ2-1|TRBV2|TRBD1
TGTGCCAGCAGTGGACAGGGATCACCAACCAGCTCCTACAATGAGCAGTTCTTC
CASSGQGSPTSSYNEQFF
>.|TRBJ2-3|TRBV28|.
TGTGCCAGCAGTGCACCGGGAAGGCGTACGCAGTATTTT
CASSAPGRRTQYF
>.|TRBJ2-5|TRBV5-1|.
TGCGCCAGCAGCTTGGATTTGCTAAGCCAAGAGACCCAGTACTTC
CASSLDLLSQETQYF
>.|TRBJ2-5|TRBV27|.
TGTGCCAGCAGTACCCTGCTAGGCCTACAAGAGACCCAGTACTTC
CASSTLLGLQETQYF
>.|TRBJ1-4|TRBV21-1|.
TGTGCCAGCAGCAATGGGACTTCTGGTGAAAAACTGTTTTTT
CASSNGTSGEKLFF
>.|TRBJ2-7|TRBV4-1|.
TGCGCCAGCAGCCTGGATTTTGGCAGGGGCCCCTACGAGCAGTACTTC
CASSLDFGRGPYEQYF
>.|TRBJ2-6|TRBV7-3|TRBD2
TGTGCCAGCAGCGTCGGACTAGCCCGCTCTGGGGCCAACGTCCTGACTTTC
CASSVGLARSGANVLTF
>.|TRBJ1-5|TRBV7-2|.
TGTGCCAGCAGCTGGACGGGGTATCAGCCCCAGCATTTT
CASSWTGYQPQHF
>.|TRBJ2-7|TRBV5-4|TRBD2
TGTGCCAGCAGCTCTTCAAGGACTAGCAGCTGG
CASSSSRTSSW
>.|TRBJ2-2|TRBV6-5|.
TGTGCCAGCAGGACTCTCCCGGGGGGGGAGCTGTTTTTT
CASRTLPGGELFF
>.|TRBJ2-7|TRBV19|.
TGTGCCAGTAGTAGAACAGGGTTCTACGAGCAGTACTTC
CASSRTGFYEQYF
>.|TRBJ2-1|TRBV6-5|.
TGTGCCAGCAGTTTTCAGCGGAGTTACTACAATGAGCAGTTCTTC
CASSFQRSYYNEQFF
>.|TRBJ2-1|TRBV27|.
TGTGCCAGCAGTTTATTAGGGAGTGAGCAGTTCTTC
CASSLLGSEQFF
>.|TRBJ2-3|TRBV27|TRBD2
TGTGCCAGCCGAGCGGGGGGCACAGATACGCAGTATTTT
CASRAGGTDTQYF
>.|TRBJ2-3|TRBV13|TRBD2
TGTGCCAGCAGCTCTAGCGGGAACACAGATACGCAGTATTTT
CASSSSGNTDTQYF
>few|TRBJ2-7|TRBV5-4|TRBD2
TGTGCCAGCAGTCCGGGACTAGCGGCCTCCTACGAGCAGTACTTC
CASSPGLAASYEQYF
>.|TRBJ1-5|TRBV6-5|.
TGTGCCAGCAGTGGGCTCACCTCAGCCCAGCATTTT
CASSGLTSAQHF
>few|TRBJ1-4|TRBV7-9|.
TGTGCCAGCAGCTTAAAACAGGAGGGGAATGAAAAACTGTTTTTT
CASSLKQEGNEKLFF
>.|TRBJ1-6|TRBV7-2|.
TGTGCCAGCAGCTTCTCGGGACACCTAAATTCACCCCTCCACTTT
CASSFSGHLNSPLHF
>.|TRBJ1-4|TRBV28|.
TGTGCCAGCAGTACTTTAACAGGGATGGTTGAAAAACTGTTTTTT
CASSTLTGMVEKLFF
>.|TRBJ1-5|TRBV28|.
TGTGCCAGCAAGACCGGGGGAAGCAATCAGCCCCAGCATTTT
CASKTGGSNQPQHF
>many|TRBJ2-1|TRBV6-5|TRBD2
TGTGCCAGCAGTTACCTACGGGGGGGCCGTTACAATGAGCAGTTCTTC
CASSYLRGGRYNEQFF
>.|TRBJ2-5|TRBV2|.
TGTGCCAGCAGTGAACCGGGCGGGAAAGGGGAGACCCAGTACTTC
CASSEPGGKGETQYF
>.|TRBJ2-7|TRBV28|TRBD1
TGTGCCAGCAGTCCCGCGCGACAGGGTTCTCAGTACTTC
CASSPARQGSQYF
>.|TRBJ2-7|TRBV10-1|.
TGCGCCAGCAGCCAGGACAGAGCCTACGAGCAGTACTTC
CASSQDRAYEQYF
>.|TRBJ2-3|TRBV7-9|.
TGTGCCAGCAGCTTACATGGGAGCGGGCTGGGTAATACGCAGTATTTT
CASSLHGSGLGNTQYF
>.|TRBJ2-5|TRBV27|.
TGTGCCAGCAGTTTAGGGCAGAAGGAGACCCAGTACTTC
CASSLGQKETQYF
>once|TRBJ1-6|TRBV6-6|.
TGTGCCAGCAGTTACGGGCAGTCGAATTCACCCCTCCACTTT
CASSYGQSNSPLHF
>.|TRBJ1-2|TRBV13|.
TGTGCCAGCAGCTGGCGGACTGACATAAACTATGGCTACACCTTC
CASSWRTDINYGYTF
>few|TRBJ1-5|TRBV5-6|.
TGTGCCAGCAGCTCTTCCGGGGGGCGGAGGCAGCCCCAGCATTTT
CASSSSGGRRQPQHF
>.|TRBJ2-3|TRBV5-6|TRBD2
TGTGCCAGCAGCTTCGAACTAGCGGGGGGCCACACAGATACGCAGTATTTT
CASSFELAGGHTDTQYF
>.|TRBJ1-2|TRBV6-1|.
TGTGCCAGCAGTGAATATCTTGGCTACACCTTC
CASSEYLGYTF